This passage covers 10 T cell receptor beta chains from one sample sequenced in a study of PD-L1 blockade in urothelial cancer. Clones were sequenced by immunoSEQ multiplex PCR, and TCRdb holds only the in-frame ones, with some missing. The sample records more than 55,000 clones, roughly 76% being singletons. This sample's time point: pretreatment peripheral blood. Specimen: PBMCs, collected around atezolizumab (anti-PD-L1) treatment. These receptors came from a man aged 65 to 79 with urothelial cancer.

The chain uses TRBV5-5 and TRBJ2-1; D is perhaps TRBD2 (5 bases). Germline values: CDR1 SGHKS, CDR2 YYEKEE (reference sequence). Trimming removed 0 bases at V and 5 bases at J, with 9 bases between. The CDR3 covers 14 residues. CDR3 bases: TGTGCCAGCAGCTTGGCCCCGGGAAACAATGAGCAGTTCTTC. This codes for CASSLAPGNNEQFF.

The rearrangement links TRBV7-9 to TRBJ2-2; 10 nucleotides line up with TRBD2. This CDR3 has 16 residues. Trimming removed 1 base from V and 6 bases from J; junction bases left unmatched: 5. Germline CDR1 reads SEHNR; CDR2 reads FQNEAQ (reference sequence). DNA for the CDR3: TGTGCCAGCAGCTTAGGGCTAGCGGGAGATCCCGGGGAGCTGTTTTTT. Protein: CASSLGLAGDPGELFF.

The chain couples TRBV18 to TRBJ1-1; D remains ambiguous. In germline, CDR1 is KGHSH, CDR2 LQKENI. This CDR3 comprises 15 residues. Trimming stripped 1 base from V and 3 bases from J, with 12 bases between. CDR3 sequence reads: CASSPRRAGDTEAFF. Here the CDR3 DNA reads TGTGCCAGCTCACCACGGAGGGCCGGGGACACTGAAGCTTTCTTT. Looking up the rest from reference TRBV18 and TRBJ1-1 gives the full variable domain: NAGVMQNPRHLVRRRGQEARLRCSPMKGHSHVYWYRQLPEEGLKFMVYLQKENIIDESGMPKERFSAEFPKEGPSILRIQQVVRGDSAAYFCASSPRRAGDTEAFFGQGTRLTVV.

The V call is TRBV9, the J call TRBJ2-1; possible D gene TRBD2, 6 bases. This CDR3 comprises 15 residues. The V end lost 4 bases, the J end lost 4 bases, and 15 bases lay between the germline ends. The V gene's germline CDR1 is SGDLS and CDR2 YYNGEE. CDR3: CASSTGGGTYNEQFF. CDR3 bases: TGTGCCAGCAGCACCGGGGGTGGAACTTACAATGAGCAGTTCTTC.

This clone occurred once. V is TRBV7-2 and J is TRBJ1-6; 10 bases match TRBD1. The CDR3 length is 14 residues. Trimming cost V 3 bases and J 9 bases; bases outside gene matches: 2. Germline V gene lookup returns CDR1 SGHTA and CDR2 FQGNSA. Here the CDR3 reads CASSLGTGVSPLHF. The CDR3 DNA sequence: TGTGCCAGCAGCTTGGGGACAGGGGTTTCACCCCTCCACTTT.

This sequence joins TRBV19 and TRBJ1-2, with 10 bases matching TRBD1. Germline CDR1 and CDR2: LNHDA and SQIVND (reference sequence). Trimming removed 5 bases from V and 5 bases from J; junction bases left unmatched: 14. This CDR3 comprises 17 residues. Here the CDR3 reads CASSLHTDRGRNYGYTF. The CDR3 region has the DNA TGTGCCAGTAGTCTCCATACGGACAGGGGGAGAAATTATGGCTACACCTTC.

This clone was observed once. V is TRBV4-2 and J is TRBJ2-2, with TRBD2 matching over 12 bases. V dropped 4 bases and J dropped 7; count of bases not matched to a gene: 10. This CDR3 contains 17 residues. Per the germline V gene, CDR1 is LGHNA and CDR2 is YNFKEQ. The CDR3 bases are TGTGCCAGCAGCCGGACGACTAGCGGGAGCCAAGACGGGGAGCTGTTTTTT. Translated: CASSRTTSGSQDGELFF.

The chain recombines TRBV7-8 with TRBJ2-5; the match to TRBD2 covers 9 bases. Germline V lookup: CDR1 SGHVS, CDR2 FQNEAQ. V lost 1 base and J lost 5; bases outside the gene matches: 8. This CDR3 is 16 amino acids long. The CDR3 DNA is TGTGCCAGCAGCTTAGTGATGCTAGCGGGGAGCGAGACCCAGTACTTC. Translating gives CASSLVMLAGSETQYF.

This clone was counted a few times. The chain links TRBV5-4 to TRBJ2-4; 8 bases align to TRBD1. CDR1 is SGHNT and CDR2 is YYREEE in the germline V gene (reference sequence). The CDR3 spans 17 residues. The J segment lost 7 bases and the V segment lost 0 bases, leaving 12 bases of the junction unmatched. CDR3 coding DNA: TGTGCCAGCAGCTTGGCCAAGGACAGGGCTTCAAGCAACATTCAGTACTTC. Amino acid sequence: CASSLAKDRASSNIQYF.

The CDR3 DNA sequence: TGCGCCAGCAGCTTGGCACTAGCGGGAACCGCGAACACCGGGGAGCTGTTTTTT. Amino acid sequence: CASSLALAGTANTGELFF. This chain joins TRBV5-1 and TRBJ2-2; 10 positions match TRBD2. The trim removed 0 bases at V and 0 bases at J, leaving 5 bases unmatched. Germline assignment: CDR1 SGHRS and CDR2 YFSETQ. CDR3 length: 18 amino acids.